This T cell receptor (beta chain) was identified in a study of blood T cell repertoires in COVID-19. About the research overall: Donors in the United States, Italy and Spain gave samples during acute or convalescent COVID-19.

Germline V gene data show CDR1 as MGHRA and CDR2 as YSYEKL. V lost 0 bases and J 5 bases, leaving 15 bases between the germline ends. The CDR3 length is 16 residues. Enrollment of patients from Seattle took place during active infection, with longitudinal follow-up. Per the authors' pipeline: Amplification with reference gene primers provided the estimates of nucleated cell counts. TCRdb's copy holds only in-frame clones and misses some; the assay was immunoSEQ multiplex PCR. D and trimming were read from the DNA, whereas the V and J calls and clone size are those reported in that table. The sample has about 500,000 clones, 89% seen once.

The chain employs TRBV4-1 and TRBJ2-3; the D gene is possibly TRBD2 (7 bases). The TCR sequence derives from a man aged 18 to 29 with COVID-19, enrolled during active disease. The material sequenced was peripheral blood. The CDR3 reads CASSQDHNGGRDTQYF. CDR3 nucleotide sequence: TGCGCCAGCAGCCAAGATCATAACGGGGGGCGAGATACGCAGTATTTT.